This record looks at one T cell receptor beta chain sequence and its context. This sample is part of a study of blood T cells in healthy people across ages. For the second PCR, which ran for 7 to 11 cycles, a sample-barcoded 5' primer and a J-beta primer mix were used. TCRdb reprocessed the 5' RACE reads via MiXCR and lists one record per CDR3 protein. The data hold around 780,000 distinct CDR3 sequences, with about a quarter observed a single time. This CDR3 spans 16 amino acids. Trimming took 0 bases from V and 3 from J, leaving 14 bases between them. Germline CDR1 reads LGHNA; CDR2 reads YSLEER. Total RNA extracted from each sample amounted to at least 5 micrograms. This sample was also put to use in a study of T cells of mothers and their children.

The genes are TRBV4-3 and TRBJ1-1; TRBD1 is a possible D gene (5 bases). Sequencing was carried out using blood. The TCR sequence derives from a boy between 5 and 17 years old in good health. CDR3 loop: CASSQDFPTGDTEAFF. The CDR3 nucleotides read TGCGCCAGCAGCCAAGACTTCCCGACGGGGGACACTGAAGCTTTCTTT.